The 5 T cell receptor beta chains below come from one sample, sequenced in a study of T cells in Graves' hyperthyroidism and ophthalmopathy. Regions amplified from RNA transcripts were the TCR beta CDR3 regions. The HTBI primer set drove a first-round RT-PCR of the TCR CDR3. Using its own MiXCR run on the multiplex PCR reads, TCRdb lists one record per CDR3 protein. The sample records 300,000 to 400,000 distinct CDR3 sequences, 21% being singletons. Sequencing used blood. Receptor source: a woman in her fifties or sixties with Graves' hyperthyroidism.

In this sample, this clonotype turned up many times. The chain links TRBV6-5 to TRBJ1-4, with D perhaps matching TRBD1 (6 bases). This CDR3 comprises 14 residues. Germline values: CDR1 MNHEY, CDR2 SVGAGI. V gave up 0 bases and J gave up 8 bases, with 10 bases separating them. The CDR3, as DNA: TGTGCCAGCAGTTACTCGCGGACAGTAGAAAAACTGTTTTTT. As protein: CASSYSRTVEKLFF.

Here the CDR3 reads CASSLPGHSAYEQYF. The CDR3, as DNA: TGTGCCAGCAGCCTTCCGGGACATTCTGCCTACGAGCAGTACTTC. This chain connects TRBV7-9 to TRBJ2-7, with D possibly matching TRBD1 (6 bases). The CDR3 is made up of 15 amino acids. Trimming removed 5 bases from V and 2 bases from J, with 16 bases in between. The germline V gene encodes CDR1 SEHNR and CDR2 FQNEAQ (reference sequence).

The chain recombines TRBV10-1 with TRBJ2-2, with D maybe TRBD1 (6 bases). The germline V gene has CDR1 WNHNN and CDR2 SYGVQD (reference sequence). CDR3 size: 14 residues. With 3 bases removed from V and 4 bases from J, the gap between germline ends came to 9 bases. The chain's CDR3 is CASSDLGATGELFF. Here the CDR3 DNA reads TGCGCCAGCAGTGATCTGGGGGCCACCGGGGAGCTGTTTTTT.

The sample holds many counts of this clonotype. The rearrangement links TRBV2 to TRBJ2-1; 7 bases are shared with TRBD2. The CDR3 is made up of 16 amino acids. After removal of 6 bases from V and 7 bases from J, the junction contained 15 bases not matched to a gene. CDR1 SNHLY and CDR2 FYNNEI come from the germline V gene. CDR3 in amino acids: CASRDPWAGDLNEQFF. CDR3 coding DNA: TGTGCCAGCAGGGACCCCTGGGCGGGAGATTTGAATGAGCAGTTCTTC.

The chain couples TRBV2 to TRBJ1-5; 7 bases are a match to TRBD1. Germline loops: CDR1 SNHLY, CDR2 FYNNEI. V was pared by 10 bases and J by 1 base, with 4 bases of the junction left unmatched. The CDR3 extends over 13 amino acids. CDR3 sequence (DNA): TGTGCCACATGGACAGGAAGCAATCAGCCCCAGCATTTT. It translates to CATWTGSNQPQHF.